A selection of T cell receptor beta chains follows, all from one sample in a study of T cells in Graves' hyperthyroidism and ophthalmopathy. TCRdb independently ran MiXCR on the multiplex PCR reads; one entry per CDR3 protein. The repertoire holds about 59,000 distinct CDR3 sequences, with about 53% as singletons. Sequenced material: blood. These receptors were collected from a woman in her sixties with Graves' ophthalmopathy. CDR3s include the opening cysteine and the closing phenylalanine or tryptophan. A D gene is named only where the DNA matches it firmly. Clone size is given for some rows only: seen once, a few or many times, or a class if the clone is expanded.

size | D | J | V | CDR3 | DNA
- | TRBD1 | TRBJ1-5 | TRBV20-1 | CSARWDSYEQTLSQPQHF | TGCAGTGCTAGATGGGACAGCTACGAGCAGACATTGAGCCAGCCCCAGCATTTT
- | TRBD1 | TRBJ2-1 | TRBV15 | CATSRVGTGNEQFF | TGTGCCACCAGCAGAGTCGGGACAGGGAATGAGCAGTTCTTC
many | - | TRBJ1-2 | TRBV7-3 | CASSPGTDRYGYTF | TGTGCCAGCAGCCCGGGAACAGACCGCTATGGCTACACCTTC
medium-sized | - | TRBJ1-4 | TRBV24-1 | CATMSGDSPNEKLFF | TGTGCCACCATGTCCGGAGACAGCCCTAATGAAAAACTGTTTTTT
- | TRBD2 | TRBJ2-3 | TRBV19 | CASSPWGSGGRTDTQYF | TGTGCCAGTAGTCCCTGGGGTAGCGGGGGCCGCACAGATACGCAGTATTTT
many | - | TRBJ2-5 | TRBV11-2 | CASSLVAGLETQYF | TGTGCCAGCAGCTTAGTTGCGGGGCTGGAGACCCAGTACTTC
- | - | TRBJ1-2 | TRBV5-8 | CASSRALDYGYIF | TGTGCCAGCAGCCGGGCGCTGGACTATGGCTACATCTTC
- | TRBD2 | TRBJ2-5 | TRBV20-1 | CSSRAGGFSEAQYF | TGCAGCTCCAGAGCGGGGGGCTTTAGTGAGGCTCAGTACTTC
- | TRBD2 | TRBJ2-7 | TRBV6-2/TRBV6-3 | CASTWTSGMFDEQYF | TGTGCCAGCACATGGACTAGCGGGATGTTCGACGAGCAGTACTTC
- | - | TRBJ2-7 | TRBV7-9 | CASSLEDSPFTHYEQYF | TGTGCCAGCAGCTTAGAGGACTCCCCCTTTACGCACTACGAGCAGTACTTC
few | - | TRBJ1-4 | TRBV10-3 | CAISDGGINEKLFF | TGTGCCATCAGTGACGGAGGGATTAATGAAAAACTGTTTTTT
many | - | TRBJ1-2 | TRBV4-2 | CASSQDSGYYGYTF | TGTGCCAGCAGCCAAGATTCCGGGTACTATGGCTACACCTTC
medium-sized | - | TRBJ2-3 | TRBV29-1 | CSVVGGSTDTQYF | TGCAGCGTTGTGGGAGGTAGCACAGATACGCAGTATTTT
many | - | TRBJ1-4 | TRBV7-9 | CASGREATNEKLFF | TGTGCCAGCGGCAGGGAGGCAACTAATGAAAAACTGTTTTTT
- | TRBD1 | TRBJ1-5 | TRBV24-1 | CATRGQGSNQPQHF | TGTGCCACCAGGGGACAGGGAAGCAATCAGCCCCAGCATTTT
medium-sized | - | TRBJ1-6 | TRBV2 | CASRQGSYNSPLHF | TGTGCCAGCAGGCAGGGGAGCTATAATTCACCCCTCCACTTT
- | - | TRBJ1-4 | TRBV6-1 | CASSEDYNPILEKLFF | TGTGCCAGTAGTGAAGATTACAACCCCATCCTCGAAAAACTGTTTTTT
- | - | TRBJ1-2 | TRBV20-1 | CSAQIQGMGYTF | TGCAGTGCCCAGATCCAGGGTATGGGCTACACCTTC
once | TRBD2 | TRBJ2-1 | TRBV15 | CATSSLRPSGGSYNEQFF | TGTGCCACCAGCAGCTTACGGCCTAGCGGGGGCTCCTACAATGAGCAGTTCTTC
many | - | TRBJ2-5 | TRBV20-1 | CSVLVGEETQYF | TGCAGCGTCCTTGTGGGGGAGGAGACCCAGTACTTC
- | TRBD2 | TRBJ2-5 | TRBV4-2 | CASSQQLAGVGETQYF | TGTGCCAGCAGCCAACAACTAGCGGGAGTGGGAGAGACCCAGTACTTC
many | - | TRBJ2-2 | TRBV5-5 | CASSLTGLNTGELFF | TGTGCCAGCAGCTTGACGGGACTCAACACCGGGGAGCTGTTTTTT
- | TRBD1 | TRBJ1-6 | TRBV7-2 | CASSFGTGGAEDSPLHF | TGTGCCAGCAGCTTCGGGACAGGGGGCGCAGAGGATTCACCCCTCCACTTT
many | - | TRBJ1-1 | TRBV7-2 | CASSLGIVNTEAFF | TGTGCCAGCAGCTTAGGAATTGTGAACACTGAAGCTTTCTTT
- | TRBD2 | TRBJ2-1 | TRBV12-5 | CASGTLGSGGYNEQFF | TGTGCTAGTGGCACTCTGGGTAGCGGGGGCTACAATGAGCAGTTCTTC
many | - | TRBJ1-2 | TRBV7-9 | CASSFAQGHYGYTF | TGTGCCAGCAGCTTCGCCCAGGGTCACTATGGCTACACCTTC
- | - | TRBJ2-6 | TRBV24-1 | CATSPGIGANVLTF | TGTGCCACCAGCCCAGGGATCGGGGCCAACGTCCTGACTTTC